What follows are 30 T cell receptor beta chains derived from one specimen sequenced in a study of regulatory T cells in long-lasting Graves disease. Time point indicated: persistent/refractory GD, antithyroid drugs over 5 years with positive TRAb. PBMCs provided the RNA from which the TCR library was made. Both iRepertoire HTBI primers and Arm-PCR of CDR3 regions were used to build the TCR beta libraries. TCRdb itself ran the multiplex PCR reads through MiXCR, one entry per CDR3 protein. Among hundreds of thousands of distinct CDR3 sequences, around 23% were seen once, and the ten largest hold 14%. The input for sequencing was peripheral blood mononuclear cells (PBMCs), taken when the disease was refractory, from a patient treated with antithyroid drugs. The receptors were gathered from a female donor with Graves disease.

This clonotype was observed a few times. CDR3 nucleotides: TGCGCCAGCAGCTTGGAAGTAGGGAAGGAAATGAAAGCTTTCTTT. It is translated as CASSLEVGKEMKAFF. This rearrangement joins TRBV5-1 to TRBJ1-1; D remains unclear. The CDR3 length is 15 residues. Germline loops: CDR1 SGHRS, CDR2 YFSETQ. V dropped 0 bases and J dropped 9 bases, with 18 bases sitting between them. Supplemented by reference TRBV5-1 and TRBJ1-1, the full variable domain reads KAGVTQTPRYLIKTRGQQVTLSCSPISGHRSVSWYQQTPGQGLQFLFEYFSETQRNKGNFPGRFSGRQFSNSRSEMNVSTLELGDSALYLCASSLEVGKEMKAFFGQGTRLTVV.

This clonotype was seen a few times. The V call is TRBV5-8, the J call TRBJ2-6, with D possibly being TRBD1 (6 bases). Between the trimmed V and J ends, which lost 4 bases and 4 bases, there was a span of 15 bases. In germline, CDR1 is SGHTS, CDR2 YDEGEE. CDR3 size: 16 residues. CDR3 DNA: TGTGCCAGCAGCACCGGACAGTTTCTCGGGGCCAACGTCCTGACTTTC. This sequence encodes CASSTGQFLGANVLTF.

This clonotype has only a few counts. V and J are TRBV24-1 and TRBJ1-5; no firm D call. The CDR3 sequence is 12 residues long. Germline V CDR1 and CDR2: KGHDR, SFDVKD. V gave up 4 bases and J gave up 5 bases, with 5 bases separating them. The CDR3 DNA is TGTGCCACCAGTGACCCCGATCAGCCCCAGCATTTT. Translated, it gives CATSDPDQPQHF.

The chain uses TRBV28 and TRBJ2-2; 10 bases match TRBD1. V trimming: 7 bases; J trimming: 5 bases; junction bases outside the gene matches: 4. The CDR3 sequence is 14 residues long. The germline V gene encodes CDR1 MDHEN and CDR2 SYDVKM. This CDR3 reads CASTGTGDTGELFF. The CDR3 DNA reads TGTGCCAGCACGGGGACAGGGGATACCGGGGAGCTGTTTTTT.

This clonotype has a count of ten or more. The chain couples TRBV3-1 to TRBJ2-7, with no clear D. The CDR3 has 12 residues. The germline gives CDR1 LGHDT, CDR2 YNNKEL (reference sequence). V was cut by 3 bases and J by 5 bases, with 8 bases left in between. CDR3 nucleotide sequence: TGTGCCAGCAGCCAGGTCGCTCACGAGCAGTACTTC. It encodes CASSQVAHEQYF.

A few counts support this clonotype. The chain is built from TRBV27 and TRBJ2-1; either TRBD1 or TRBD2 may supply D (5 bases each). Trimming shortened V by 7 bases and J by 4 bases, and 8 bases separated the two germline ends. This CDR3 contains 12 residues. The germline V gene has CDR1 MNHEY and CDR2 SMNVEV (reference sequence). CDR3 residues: CASTEGYNEQFF. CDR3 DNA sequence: TGTGCCAGCACCGAGGGGTACAATGAGCAGTTCTTC.

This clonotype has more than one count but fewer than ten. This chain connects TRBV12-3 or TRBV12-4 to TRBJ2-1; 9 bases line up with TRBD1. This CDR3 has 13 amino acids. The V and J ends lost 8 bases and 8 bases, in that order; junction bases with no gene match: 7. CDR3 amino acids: CASGDRGVDEQFF. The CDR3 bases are TGTGCCAGCGGCGACAGGGGGGTCGATGAGCAGTTCTTC.

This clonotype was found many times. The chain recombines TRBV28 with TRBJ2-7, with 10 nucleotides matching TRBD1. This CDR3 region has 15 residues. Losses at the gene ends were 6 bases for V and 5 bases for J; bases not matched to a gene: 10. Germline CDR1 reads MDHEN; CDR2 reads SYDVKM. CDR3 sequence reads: CASRVRDRGSHEQYF. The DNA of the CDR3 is TGTGCCAGCAGGGTCCGGGACAGGGGATCGCACGAGCAGTACTTC.

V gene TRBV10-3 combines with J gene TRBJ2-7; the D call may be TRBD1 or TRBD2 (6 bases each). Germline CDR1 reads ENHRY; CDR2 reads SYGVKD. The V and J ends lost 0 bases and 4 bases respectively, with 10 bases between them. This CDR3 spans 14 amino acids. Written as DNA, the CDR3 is TGTGCCATCAGTGAGTCTGGAGGGGGATACGAGCAGTACTTC. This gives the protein CAISESGGGYEQYF.

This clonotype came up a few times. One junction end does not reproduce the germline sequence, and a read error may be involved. CDR3 amino acids: CSAGTGHTGELFF. In nucleotides, the CDR3 is TGCAGCGCAGGGACAGGGCACACCGGGGAACTGTTTTTT. The chain uses TRBV29-1 and TRBJ2-2, with 9 nucleotides matching TRBD1. The CDR3 totals 13 residues. CDR1 SQVTM and CDR2 ANQGSEA come from the germline V gene.

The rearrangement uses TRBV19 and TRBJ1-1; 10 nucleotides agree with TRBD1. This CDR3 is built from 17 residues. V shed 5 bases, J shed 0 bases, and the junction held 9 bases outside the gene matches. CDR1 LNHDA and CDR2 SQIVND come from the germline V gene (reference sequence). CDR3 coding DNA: TGTGCCAGTAGTCGACTCCCGGGACAGGGGCTGAACACTGAAGCTTTCTTT. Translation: CASSRLPGQGLNTEAFF.

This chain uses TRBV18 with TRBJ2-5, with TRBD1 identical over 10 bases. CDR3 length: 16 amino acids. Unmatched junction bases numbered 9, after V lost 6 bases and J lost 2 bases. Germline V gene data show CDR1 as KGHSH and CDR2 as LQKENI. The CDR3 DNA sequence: TGTGCCAGCTCTCGCCTTGGACAGGGGGGACAAGAGACCCAGTACTTC. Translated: CASSRLGQGGQETQYF.

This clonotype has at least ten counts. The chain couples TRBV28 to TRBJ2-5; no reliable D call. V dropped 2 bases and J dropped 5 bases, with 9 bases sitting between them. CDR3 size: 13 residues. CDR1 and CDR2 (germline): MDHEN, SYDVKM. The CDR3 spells CASSLAVLETQYF. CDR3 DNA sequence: TGTGCCAGCAGTTTAGCTGTCTTGGAGACCCAGTACTTC.

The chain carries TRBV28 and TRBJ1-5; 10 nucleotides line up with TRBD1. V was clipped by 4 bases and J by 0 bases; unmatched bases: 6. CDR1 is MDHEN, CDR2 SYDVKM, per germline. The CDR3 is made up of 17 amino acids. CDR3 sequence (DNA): TGTGCCAGCAGTTGGATGACAGGGGGCCTTAGCAATCAGCCCCAGCATTTT. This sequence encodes CASSWMTGGLSNQPQHF.

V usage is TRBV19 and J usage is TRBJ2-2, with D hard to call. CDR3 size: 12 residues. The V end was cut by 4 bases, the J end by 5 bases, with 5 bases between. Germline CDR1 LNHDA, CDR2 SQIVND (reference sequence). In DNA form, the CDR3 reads TGTGCCAGTAGTACCAGTACCGGGGAGCTGTTTTTT. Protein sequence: CASSTSTGELFF.

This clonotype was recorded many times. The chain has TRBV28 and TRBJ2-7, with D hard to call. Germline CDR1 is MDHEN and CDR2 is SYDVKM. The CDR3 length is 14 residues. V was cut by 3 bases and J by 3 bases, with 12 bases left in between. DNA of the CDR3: TGTGCCAGCAGTTTGCAGTCTGCCGGCTACGAGCAGTACTTC. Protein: CASSLQSAGYEQYF.

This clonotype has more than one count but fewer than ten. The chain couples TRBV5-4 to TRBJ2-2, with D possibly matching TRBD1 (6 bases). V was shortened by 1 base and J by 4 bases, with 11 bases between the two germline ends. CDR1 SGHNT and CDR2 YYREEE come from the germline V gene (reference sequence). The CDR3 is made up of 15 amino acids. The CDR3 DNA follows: TGTGCCAGCAGCTTGAGAGGGGGAGCCACCGGGGAGCTGTTTTTT. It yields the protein CASSLRGGATGELFF.

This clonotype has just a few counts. CDR3 bases: TGCAGTGCCGGGGGAAGGGGAAACACCATATATTTT. It codes for CSAGGRGNTIYF. This chain uses TRBV29-1 with TRBJ1-3, with a possible D match to TRBD1 (5 bases). Germline V lookup: CDR1 SQVTM, CDR2 ANQGSEA. The CDR3 covers 12 residues.

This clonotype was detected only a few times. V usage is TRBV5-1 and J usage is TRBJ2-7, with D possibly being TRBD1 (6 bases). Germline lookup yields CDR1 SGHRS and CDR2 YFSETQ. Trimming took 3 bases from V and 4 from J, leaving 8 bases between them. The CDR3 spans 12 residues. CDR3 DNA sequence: TGCGCCAGCAGCTACACAGGGTACGAGCAGTACTTC. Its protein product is CASSYTGYEQYF.

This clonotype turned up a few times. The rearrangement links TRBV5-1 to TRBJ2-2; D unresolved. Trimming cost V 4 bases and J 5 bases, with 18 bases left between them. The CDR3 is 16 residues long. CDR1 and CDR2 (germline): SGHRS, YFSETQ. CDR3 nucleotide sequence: TGCGCCAGCAGCCCCCGAATAGGGTTGGAGACCGGGGAGCTGTTTTTT. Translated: CASSPRIGLETGELFF. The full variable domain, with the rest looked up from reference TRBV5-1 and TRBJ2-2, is KAGVTQTPRYLIKTRGQQVTLSCSPISGHRSVSWYQQTPGQGLQFLFEYFSETQRNKGNFPGRFSGRQFSNSRSEMNVSTLELGDSALYLCASSPRIGLETGELFFGEGSRLTVL.

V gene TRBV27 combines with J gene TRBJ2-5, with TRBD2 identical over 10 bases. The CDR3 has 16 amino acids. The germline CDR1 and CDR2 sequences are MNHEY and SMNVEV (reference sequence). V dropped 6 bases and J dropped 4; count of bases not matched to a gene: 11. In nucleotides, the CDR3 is TGTGCCAGCAGGCTTGGGGCCAGCGGGAGGGGAGAGACCCAGTACTTC. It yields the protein CASRLGASGRGETQYF.

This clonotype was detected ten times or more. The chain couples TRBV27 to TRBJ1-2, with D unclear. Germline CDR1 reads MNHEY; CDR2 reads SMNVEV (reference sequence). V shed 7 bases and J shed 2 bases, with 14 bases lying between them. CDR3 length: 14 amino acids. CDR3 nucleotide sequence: TGTGCCAGCACCATGAGGAACGGAAACTATGGCTACACCTTC. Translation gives CASTMRNGNYGYTF.

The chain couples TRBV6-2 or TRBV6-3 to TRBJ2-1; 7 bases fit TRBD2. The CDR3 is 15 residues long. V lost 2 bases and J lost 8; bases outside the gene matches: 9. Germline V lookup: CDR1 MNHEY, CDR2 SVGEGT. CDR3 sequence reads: CASSYGGLVIYEQFF. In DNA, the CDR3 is TGTGCCAGCAGTTACGGAGGACTAGTAATTTATGAGCAGTTCTTC.

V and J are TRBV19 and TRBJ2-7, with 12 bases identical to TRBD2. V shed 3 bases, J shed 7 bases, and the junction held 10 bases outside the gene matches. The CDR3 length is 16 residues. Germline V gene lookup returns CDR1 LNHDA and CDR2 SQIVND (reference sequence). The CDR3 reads CASSIAGTSGPFEQYF. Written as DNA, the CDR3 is TGTGCCAGTAGTATCGCCGGGACTAGCGGGCCATTTGAGCAGTACTTC.

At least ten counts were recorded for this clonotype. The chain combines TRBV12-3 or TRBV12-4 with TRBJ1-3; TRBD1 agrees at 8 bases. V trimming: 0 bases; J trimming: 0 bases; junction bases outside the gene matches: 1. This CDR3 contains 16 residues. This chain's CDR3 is CASSLADRVSGNTIYF. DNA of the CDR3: TGTGCCAGCAGTTTAGCGGACAGGGTCTCTGGAAACACCATATATTTT.

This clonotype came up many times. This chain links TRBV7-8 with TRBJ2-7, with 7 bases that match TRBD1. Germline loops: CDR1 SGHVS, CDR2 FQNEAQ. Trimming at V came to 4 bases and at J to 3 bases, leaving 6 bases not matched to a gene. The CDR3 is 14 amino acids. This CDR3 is CASSSDRVFYEQYF. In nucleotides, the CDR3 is TGTGCCAGCAGCTCCGACAGGGTTTTCTACGAGCAGTACTTC.

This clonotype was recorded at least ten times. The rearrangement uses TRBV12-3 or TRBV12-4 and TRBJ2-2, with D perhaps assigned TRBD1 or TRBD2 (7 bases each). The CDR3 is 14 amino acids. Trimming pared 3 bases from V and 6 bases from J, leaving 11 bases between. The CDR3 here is CASSLGGGSGELFF. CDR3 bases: TGTGCCAGCAGTTTGGGAGGGGGCTCCGGGGAGCTGTTTTTT.

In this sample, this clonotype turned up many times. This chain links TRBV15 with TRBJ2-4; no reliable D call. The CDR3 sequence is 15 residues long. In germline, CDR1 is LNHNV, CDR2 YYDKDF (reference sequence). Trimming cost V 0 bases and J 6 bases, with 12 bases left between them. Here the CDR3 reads CATSRDNGHGNIQYF. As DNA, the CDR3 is TGTGCCACCAGCAGAGATAACGGGCACGGAAACATTCAGTACTTC.

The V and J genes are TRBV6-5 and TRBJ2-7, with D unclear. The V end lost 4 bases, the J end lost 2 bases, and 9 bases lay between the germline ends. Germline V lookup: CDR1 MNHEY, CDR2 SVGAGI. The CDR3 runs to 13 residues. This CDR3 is CASSFDNPYEQYF. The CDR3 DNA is TGTGCCAGCAGTTTCGACAACCCCTACGAGCAGTACTTC.

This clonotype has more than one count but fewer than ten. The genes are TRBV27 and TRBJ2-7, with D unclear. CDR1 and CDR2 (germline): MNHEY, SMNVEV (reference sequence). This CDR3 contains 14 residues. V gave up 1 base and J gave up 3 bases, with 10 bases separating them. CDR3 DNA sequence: TGTGCCAGCAGTTTATTCCCTGGCCTCTACGAGCAGTACTTC. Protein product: CASSLFPGLYEQYF.